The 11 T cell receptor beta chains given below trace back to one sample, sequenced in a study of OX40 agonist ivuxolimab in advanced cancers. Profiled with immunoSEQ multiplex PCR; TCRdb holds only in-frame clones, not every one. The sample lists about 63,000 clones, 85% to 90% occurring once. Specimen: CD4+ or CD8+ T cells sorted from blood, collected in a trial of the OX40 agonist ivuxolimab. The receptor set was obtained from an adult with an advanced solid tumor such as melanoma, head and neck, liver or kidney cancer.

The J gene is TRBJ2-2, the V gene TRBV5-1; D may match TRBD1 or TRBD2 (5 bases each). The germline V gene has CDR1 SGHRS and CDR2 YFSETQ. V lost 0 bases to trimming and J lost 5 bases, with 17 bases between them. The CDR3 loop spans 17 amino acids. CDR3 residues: CASSLVDSGPKTGELFF. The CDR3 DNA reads TGCGCCAGCAGCTTGGTTGATTCGGGACCTAAAACCGGGGAGCTGTTTTTT.

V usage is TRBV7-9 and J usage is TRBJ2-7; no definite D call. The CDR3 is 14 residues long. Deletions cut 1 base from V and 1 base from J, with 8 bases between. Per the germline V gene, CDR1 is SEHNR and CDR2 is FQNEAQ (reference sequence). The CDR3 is CASSLGRGSYEQYF. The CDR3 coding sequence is TGTGCCAGCAGCTTAGGTCGCGGATCCTACGAGCAGTACTTC.

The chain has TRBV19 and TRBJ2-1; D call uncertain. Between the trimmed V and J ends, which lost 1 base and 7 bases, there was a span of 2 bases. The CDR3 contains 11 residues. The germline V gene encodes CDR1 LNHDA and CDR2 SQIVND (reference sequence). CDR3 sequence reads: CASSIGNEQFF. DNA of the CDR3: TGTGCCAGTAGTATAGGTAATGAGCAGTTCTTC.

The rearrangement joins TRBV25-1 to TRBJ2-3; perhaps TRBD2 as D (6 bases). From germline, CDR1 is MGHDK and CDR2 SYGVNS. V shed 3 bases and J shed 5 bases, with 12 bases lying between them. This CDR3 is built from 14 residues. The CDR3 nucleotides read TGTGCCAGCAGTGATTCTTCCGGGGGAGATACGCAGTATTTT. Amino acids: CASSDSSGGDTQYF.

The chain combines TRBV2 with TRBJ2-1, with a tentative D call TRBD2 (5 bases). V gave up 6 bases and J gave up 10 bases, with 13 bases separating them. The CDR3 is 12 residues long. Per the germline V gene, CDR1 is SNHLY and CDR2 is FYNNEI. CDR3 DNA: TGTGCCAGCAGACCCGACTATGACGAGCAGTTCTTC. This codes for CASRPDYDEQFF.

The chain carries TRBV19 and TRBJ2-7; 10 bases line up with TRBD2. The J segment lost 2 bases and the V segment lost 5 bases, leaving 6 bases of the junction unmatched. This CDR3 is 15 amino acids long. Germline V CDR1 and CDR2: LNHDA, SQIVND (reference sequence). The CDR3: CASSPAGGPTYEQYF. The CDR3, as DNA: TGTGCCAGTAGTCCAGCGGGAGGGCCGACCTACGAGCAGTACTTC.

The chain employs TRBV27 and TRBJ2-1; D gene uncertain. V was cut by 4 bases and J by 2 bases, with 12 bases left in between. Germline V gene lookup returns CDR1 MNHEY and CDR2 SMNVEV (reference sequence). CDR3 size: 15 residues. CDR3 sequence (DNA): TGTGCCAGCAGTTCGAACTTCTCCCCCTACAATGAGCAGTTCTTC. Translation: CASSSNFSPYNEQFF.

The CDR3 nucleotides read TGTGCCAGCAGTTTGACAGAGAACACTGAAGCTTTCTTT. This codes for CASSLTENTEAFF. The V and J genes are TRBV27 and TRBJ1-1, with a tentative D call TRBD1 (5 bases). The CDR3 is 13 residues long. Germline CDR1 and CDR2: MNHEY and SMNVEV (reference sequence). Trimming removed 3 bases at V and 1 base at J, with 6 bases between.

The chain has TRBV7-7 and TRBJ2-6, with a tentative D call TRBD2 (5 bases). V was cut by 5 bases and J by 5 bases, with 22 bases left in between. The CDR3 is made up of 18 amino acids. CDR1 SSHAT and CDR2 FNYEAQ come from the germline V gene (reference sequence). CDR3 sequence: CASSGGPKSQSRANVLTF. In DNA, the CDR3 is TGTGCCAGCAGCGGAGGACCTAAGTCACAAAGTCGGGCCAACGTCCTGACTTTC.

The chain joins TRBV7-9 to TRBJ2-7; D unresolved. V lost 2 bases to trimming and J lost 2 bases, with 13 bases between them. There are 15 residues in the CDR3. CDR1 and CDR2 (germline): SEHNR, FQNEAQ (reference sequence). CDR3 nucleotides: TGTGCCAGCAGCTTACGTGAACATACCCCCTACGAGCAGTACTTC. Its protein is CASSLREHTPYEQYF.

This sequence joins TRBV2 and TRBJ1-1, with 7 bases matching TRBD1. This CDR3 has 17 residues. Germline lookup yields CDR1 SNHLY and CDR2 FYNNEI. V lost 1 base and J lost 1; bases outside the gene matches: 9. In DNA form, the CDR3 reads TGTGCCAGCAGTGAAGTCACAGGGGTGGCGTCGAACACTGAAGCTTTCTTT. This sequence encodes CASSEVTGVASNTEAFF.